Each of the 14 T cell receptor beta chains below was sequenced from the same sample in a study of blood T cells in healthy people across ages. Next came a second PCR, run for about 7 to 12 cycles, which used a sample-barcoded 5' primer along with a J-beta primer mix. MiXCR was run by TCRdb on the 5' RACE reads, yielding one entry per CDR3 protein. The sample lists about 680,000 distinct CDR3 sequences; approximately 49% were seen once. Sequenced sample: blood. All receptors come from an older woman in good health.

This clonotype was detected only a few times. CDR3 sequence (DNA): TGTGCCAGCAGCCAGGGGGCTATGCAGCCCCAGCATTTT. Encoded protein: CASSQGAMQPQHF. The V and J genes are TRBV7-8 and TRBJ1-5, with 8 positions matching TRBD1. J was trimmed by 7 bases and V by 5 bases; bases with no gene match: 4. The V gene's germline CDR1 is SGHVS and CDR2 FQNEAQ. This CDR3 is 13 amino acids long.

This clonotype came up many times. The chain carries TRBV6-6 and TRBJ2-5; TRBD1 or TRBD2 may be the D gene (6 bases each). V was trimmed by 0 bases and J by 5 bases, leaving 10 bases between them. CDR1 MNHNY and CDR2 SVGAGI come from the germline V gene (reference sequence). The CDR3 sequence is 14 residues long. The CDR3 sequence is CASSYSGGGETQYF. The CDR3 DNA reads as TGTGCCAGCAGTTACTCGGGGGGCGGGGAGACCCAGTACTTC.

About this clonotype: At one boundary the junction diverges from the germline segment, which might be a read error. The rearrangement joins TRBV28 to TRBJ2-7; 10 bases agree with TRBD2. CDR3 length: 14 residues. Germline lookup yields CDR1 MDHEN and CDR2 SYDVKM. CDR3 residues: CTSSLLAGDYEQYF. CDR3 DNA sequence: TGTACCAGCAGTCTGCTAGCGGGAGACTACGAGCAGTACTTC.

The rearrangement uses TRBV20-1 and TRBJ2-4, with D perhaps matching TRBD2 (6 bases). Trimming cost V 4 bases and J 15 bases, with 16 bases left between them. Germline loops: CDR1 DFQATT, CDR2 SNEGSKA (reference sequence). The length of the CDR3 is 11 residues. Here the CDR3 reads CSAKLASEPYF. CDR3 DNA sequence: TGCAGTGCTAAATTGGCTAGCGAGCCGTACTTC.

The CDR3 loop is CASNQWPGMPYNEQFF. Here the CDR3 DNA reads TGTGCCAGCAACCAATGGCCAGGGATGCCCTACAATGAGCAGTTCTTC. The genes are TRBV6-6 and TRBJ2-1, with a possible D match to TRBD1 (5 bases). The CDR3 loop spans 16 amino acids. Germline V gives CDR1 MNHNY, CDR2 SVGAGI (reference sequence). Trimming stripped 7 bases from V and 2 bases from J, with 18 bases between.

Remarks on this clonotype: Germline and junction disagree at one end, which may indicate a read error. V and J are TRBV11-1 and TRBJ1-6; the D is unclear. Per germline, CDR1 SGHAT and CDR2 FQDESV (reference sequence). This CDR3 spans 13 amino acids. The CDR3 DNA reads as TGTGCCAGCAGTCGGATGGGCGGATCACCCCCCCACTTT. It encodes CASSRMGGSPPHF.

The gene calls are TRBV20-1 and TRBJ2-1; D unresolved. V was trimmed by 0 bases and J by 3 bases, leaving 12 bases between them. The CDR3 spans 15 residues. Germline V gives CDR1 DFQATT, CDR2 SNEGSKA (reference sequence). The DNA of the CDR3 is TGCAGTGCTAGAGAACACACGAAGGTCTACAATGAGCAGTTCTTC. This codes for CSAREHTKVYNEQFF.

The V gene is TRBV20-1, the J gene TRBJ2-7; D call uncertain. The J call is doubtful: the DNA matches TRBJ2-5 better. The CDR3 is made up of 14 amino acids. Germline CDR1 and CDR2: DFQATT and SNEGSKA (reference sequence). This CDR3 reads CSARDVAVRETQYF. The CDR3 DNA reads as TGCAGTGCTAGAGATGTGGCAGTCCGGGAGACCCAGTACTTC.

The chain uses TRBV5-1 and TRBJ1-2, with 7 bases matching TRBD1. There are 14 residues in the CDR3. With V trimmed by 4 bases and J by 0 bases, 3 bases remained unmatched. Germline V lookup: CDR1 SGHRS, CDR2 YFSETQ. The CDR3 reads CASSEGTANYGYTF. The CDR3 DNA reads as TGCGCCAGCAGCGAGGGGACAGCTAACTATGGCTACACCTTC. The full variable domain, with the rest looked up from reference TRBV5-1 and TRBJ1-2, is KAGVTQTPRYLIKTRGQQVTLSCSPISGHRSVSWYQQTPGQGLQFLFEYFSETQRNKGNFPGRFSGRQFSNSRSEMNVSTLELGDSALYLCASSEGTANYGYTFGSGTRLTVV.

This clonotype was counted a few times. This sequence joins TRBV7-2 and TRBJ2-3, with 9 bases lining up with TRBD2. The CDR3 covers 17 residues. The germline V gene has CDR1 SGHTA and CDR2 FQGNSA. With 2 bases clipped from V and 1 base from J, the junction kept 7 bases outside the gene matches. CDR3 loop: CASSLSLRGRGTDTQYF. CDR3 in DNA: TGTGCCAGCAGCTTAAGTTTGCGCGGGAGGGGCACAGATACGCAGTATTTT.

This chain uses TRBV20-1 with TRBJ2-3; perhaps TRBD2 as D (6 bases). CDR1 and CDR2 from the germline V gene are DFQATT and SNEGSKA (reference sequence). With 3 bases removed from V and 6 bases from J, the gap between germline ends came to 19 bases. The CDR3 has 15 residues. CDR3 sequence reads: CSASFVPDSGDTQYF. CDR3 coding DNA: TGCAGTGCTAGTTTTGTGCCCGACAGCGGGGATACGCAGTATTTT.

The chain employs TRBV11-2 and TRBJ2-7; 9 positions match TRBD2. Germline V gene lookup returns CDR1 SGHAT and CDR2 FQNNGV. J was trimmed by 5 bases and V by 0 bases; bases with no gene match: 20. The CDR3 has 20 amino acids. The CDR3 here is CASSLDSVGFQREVPHEQYF. As DNA, the CDR3 is TGTGCCAGCAGCTTAGATTCGGTTGGGTTCCAGCGGGAGGTCCCTCACGAGCAGTACTTC. The entire variable domain, with the rest obtained from reference TRBV11-2 and TRBJ2-7, is as follows: EAGVAQSPRYKIIEKRQSVAFWCNPISGHATLYWYQQILGQGPKLLIQFQNNGVVDDSQLPKDRFSAERLKGVDSTLKIQPAKLEDSAVYLCASSLDSVGFQREVPHEQYFGPGTRLTVT.

The chain employs TRBV5-1 and TRBJ2-1; 16 nucleotides line up with TRBD2. This CDR3 has 17 residues. Per germline, CDR1 SGHRS and CDR2 YFSETQ. J was trimmed by 2 bases and V by 4 bases; bases with no gene match: 3. The CDR3 loop reads CASSQGLAGGPYNEQFF. CDR3 nucleotide sequence: TGCGCCAGCAGCCAGGGACTAGCGGGAGGGCCCTACAATGAGCAGTTCTTC.

The J gene is TRBJ2-7, the V gene TRBV13; 8 nucleotides match TRBD1. The CDR3 consists of 15 residues. Trimming took 4 bases from V and 5 from J; bases not matched to a gene: 10. CDR1 and CDR2 from the germline V gene are PRHDT and FYEKMQ (reference sequence). The CDR3 nucleotides are TGTGCCAGCAGCTCTCATCGGACAGGGATGAACGAGCAGTACTTC. This translates into CASSSHRTGMNEQYF.